The clone carrying this T cell receptor (beta chain) was picked up a small number of times. The data stem from a study of cytomegalovirus exposure and HLA in healthy donors. The primer mix had 60 Vbeta and 13 Jbeta primers. This table comes from immunoSEQ multiplex PCR, and its TCRdb copy is limited to in-frame clones, with some not included. This table holds 100,000 to 150,000 clones, approximately 80% found once. The sequencing input was PBMCs. This TCR derives from a man between 18 and 29 years old in good health and CMV-seronegative.

In DNA, the CDR3 is TGTGCCAGCAGTTACGGAGCAACTAATGAAAAACTGTTTTTT. As protein: CASSYGATNEKLFF. The chain links TRBV6-6 to TRBJ1-4; unclear D gene. The germline V and J ends were trimmed by 2 bases and 0 bases, with 4 bases remaining between them. The CDR3 runs 14 residues. Germline CDR1 reads MNHNY; CDR2 reads SVGAGI (reference sequence).